This T cell receptor (beta chain) was identified during a study of blood T cell repertoires in COVID-19. Study at large: Acute-phase and convalescent COVID-19 samples originated in the United States, Italy and Spain. PBMCs, B-cell-depleted T cells, or T cells provided the cDNA or gDNA that made up the material.

Authors' data handling: For nucleated cells, counts were estimated from reference gene primer amplification. Generated by immunoSEQ multiplex PCR, the TCRdb table keeps only in-frame clones and is missing some. V and J calls and clone size are those listed in that table; D and trimming were worked out from the DNA. This table holds some 60,000 clones, roughly 92% found once. This clone was seen only a few times. Per the germline V gene, CDR1 is MDHEN and CDR2 is SYDVKM. Losses at the gene ends were 2 bases for V and 8 bases for J; bases not matched to a gene: 8. This CDR3 has 15 amino acids. Sequences were obtained from peripheral blood. The source of this sequence is a human donor in a cohort sampled during active COVID-19. This chain uses TRBV28 with TRBJ1-5; 8 bases fit TRBD1. The DNA for the CDR3 is TGTGCCAGCAGTTTAATTACAATACAGGGGGAGCCCCAGCATTTT. Translated, it gives CASSLITIQGEPQHF.